What follows describes a single TCR beta chain. Its antigen remains unidentified. Every isolated RNA sample was fully reverse transcribed, so sequencing captured expressed TCRB transcripts. The method was immunoSEQ multiplex PCR; TCRdb's version includes in-frame clones alone and lacks a portion of them. The data contain under 550,000 clones, roughly 10% of them singletons. The CDR3 runs 12 residues. Germline values: CDR1 SGHTA, CDR2 FQGNSA. V was cut by 3 bases and J by 3 bases, with 3 bases left in between. This sample is part of a study of beta chain features in type 1 diabetes. Study at large: Cell yields, age and gender were similar between patients and healthy donors. Points from the study as a whole: At VDJ recombination sites, type 1 diabetes patients had fewer insertions and more deleted nucleotides.

The receptor was isolated from a woman under 30 in good health. This rearrangement joins TRBV7-2 to TRBJ2-1, with no clear D. Sequencing was performed on naive CD4+ T cells from blood. The chain's CDR3 is CASSFIYNEQFF. CDR3 sequence (DNA): TGTGCCAGCAGCTTTATCTACAATGAGCAGTTCTTC.